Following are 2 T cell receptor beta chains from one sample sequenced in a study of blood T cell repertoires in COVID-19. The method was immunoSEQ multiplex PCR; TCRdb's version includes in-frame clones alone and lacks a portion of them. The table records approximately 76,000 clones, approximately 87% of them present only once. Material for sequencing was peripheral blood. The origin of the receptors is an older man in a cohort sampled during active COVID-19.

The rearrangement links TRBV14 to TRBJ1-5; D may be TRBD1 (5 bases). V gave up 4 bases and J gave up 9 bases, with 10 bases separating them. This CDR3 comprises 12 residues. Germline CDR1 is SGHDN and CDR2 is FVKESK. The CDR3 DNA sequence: TGTGCCAGCAGCCTCCCTAGGGGGCCCCAGCATTTT. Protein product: CASSLPRGPQHF.

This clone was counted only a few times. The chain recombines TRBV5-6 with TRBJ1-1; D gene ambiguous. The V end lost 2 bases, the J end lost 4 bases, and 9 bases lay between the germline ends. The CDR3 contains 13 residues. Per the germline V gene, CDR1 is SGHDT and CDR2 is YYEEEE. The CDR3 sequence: CASSLWGGTEAFF. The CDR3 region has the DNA TGTGCCAGCAGCTTATGGGGAGGCACTGAAGCTTTCTTT.